What follows are 7 T cell receptor beta chains derived from one specimen sequenced in a study of blood T cell repertoires in COVID-19. Profiling relied on immunoSEQ multiplex PCR, and the TCRdb table lists in-frame clones only, not all of them. The sample records about 110,000 clones, 82% being singletons. Sequenced input: peripheral blood. Every receptor here comes from a man aged 70 or older with acute or convalescent COVID-19.

This clone is termed medium-sized. The same CDR3 arises from other DNA sequences in this sample as well. The J gene is TRBJ1-1, the V gene TRBV6-5; D unclear. The ends were cut back, 7 bases at V and 0 bases at J, with 6 bases in the middle. Germline V gives CDR1 MNHEY, CDR2 SVGAGI. The CDR3 has 12 residues. The CDR3 sequence: CASIQMNTEAFF. The CDR3 coding sequence is TGTGCCAGCATACAGATGAACACTGAAGCTTTCTTT.

This clone was detected only a few times. This sequence joins TRBV2 and TRBJ1-2, with TRBD1 matching 10 bases. V shed 4 bases, J shed 7 bases, and the junction held 3 bases outside the gene matches. The germline CDR1 and CDR2 sequences are SNHLY and FYNNEI. The CDR3 contains 13 residues. In DNA, the CDR3 is TGTGCCAGCAGTGGACAGGGGGCCGGTGGCTACACCTTC. It is translated as CASSGQGAGGYTF.

This clone appeared once. V is TRBV28 and J is TRBJ2-7, with D maybe TRBD2 (7 bases). This CDR3 comprises 15 residues. V was shortened by 3 bases and J by 1 base, with 13 bases between the two germline ends. The germline V gene encodes CDR1 MDHEN and CDR2 SYDVKM. In DNA form, the CDR3 reads TGTGCCAGCAGTTTGGGGGGGGCAGGATCCTACGAGCAGTACTTC. This encodes CASSLGGAGSYEQYF.

This chain links TRBV7-9 with TRBJ2-7; 8 bases align to TRBD1. V lost 6 bases and J lost 4; bases outside the gene matches: 11. Germline loops: CDR1 SEHNR, CDR2 FQNEAQ (reference sequence). The CDR3 is made up of 15 amino acids. The CDR3 nucleotides are TGTGCCAGCAGTCCGCAGGGGGCGTCTCGGTACGAGCAGTACTTC. Protein product: CASSPQGASRYEQYF.

The chain couples TRBV27 to TRBJ1-6; 8 bases agree with TRBD1. Germline CDR1 and CDR2: MNHEY and SMNVEV (reference sequence). This CDR3 comprises 16 residues. The junction had 6 bases not matched to a gene; V was cut back by 8 bases and J by 0 bases. The CDR3 DNA sequence: TGTGCCAGCGGCAGGACAGGGTCCTCCTATAATTCACCCCTCCACTTT. Protein: CASGRTGSSYNSPLHF.

This chain uses TRBV5-4 with TRBJ1-2; the D is unclear. Germline CDR1 reads SGHNT; CDR2 reads YYREEE (reference sequence). The CDR3 consists of 13 residues. V gave up 1 base and J gave up 6 bases, with 10 bases separating them. CDR3 protein: CASSLPGSDGYTF. The CDR3 nucleotides read TGTGCCAGCAGCTTGCCGGGGTCGGATGGCTACACCTTC.

The J gene is TRBJ2-5, the V gene TRBV7-3; TRBD1 matches 8 bases. V lost 1 base and J lost 5; bases outside the gene matches: 12. CDR1 is SGHTA and CDR2 is FQGTGA in the germline V gene. This CDR3 has 17 amino acids. The CDR3 region is CASSLNSGGKGSETQYF. The DNA of the CDR3 is TGTGCCAGCAGCTTAAATTCAGGGGGCAAGGGGTCGGAGACCCAGTACTTC. Together with reference TRBV7-3 and TRBJ2-5, the CDR3 gives the full variable domain: GAGVSQTPSNKVTEKGKYVELRCDPISGHTALYWYRQSLGQGPEFLIYFQGTGAADDSGLPNDRFFAVRPEGSVSTLKIQRTERGDSAVYLCASSLNSGGKGSETQYFGPGTRLLVL.